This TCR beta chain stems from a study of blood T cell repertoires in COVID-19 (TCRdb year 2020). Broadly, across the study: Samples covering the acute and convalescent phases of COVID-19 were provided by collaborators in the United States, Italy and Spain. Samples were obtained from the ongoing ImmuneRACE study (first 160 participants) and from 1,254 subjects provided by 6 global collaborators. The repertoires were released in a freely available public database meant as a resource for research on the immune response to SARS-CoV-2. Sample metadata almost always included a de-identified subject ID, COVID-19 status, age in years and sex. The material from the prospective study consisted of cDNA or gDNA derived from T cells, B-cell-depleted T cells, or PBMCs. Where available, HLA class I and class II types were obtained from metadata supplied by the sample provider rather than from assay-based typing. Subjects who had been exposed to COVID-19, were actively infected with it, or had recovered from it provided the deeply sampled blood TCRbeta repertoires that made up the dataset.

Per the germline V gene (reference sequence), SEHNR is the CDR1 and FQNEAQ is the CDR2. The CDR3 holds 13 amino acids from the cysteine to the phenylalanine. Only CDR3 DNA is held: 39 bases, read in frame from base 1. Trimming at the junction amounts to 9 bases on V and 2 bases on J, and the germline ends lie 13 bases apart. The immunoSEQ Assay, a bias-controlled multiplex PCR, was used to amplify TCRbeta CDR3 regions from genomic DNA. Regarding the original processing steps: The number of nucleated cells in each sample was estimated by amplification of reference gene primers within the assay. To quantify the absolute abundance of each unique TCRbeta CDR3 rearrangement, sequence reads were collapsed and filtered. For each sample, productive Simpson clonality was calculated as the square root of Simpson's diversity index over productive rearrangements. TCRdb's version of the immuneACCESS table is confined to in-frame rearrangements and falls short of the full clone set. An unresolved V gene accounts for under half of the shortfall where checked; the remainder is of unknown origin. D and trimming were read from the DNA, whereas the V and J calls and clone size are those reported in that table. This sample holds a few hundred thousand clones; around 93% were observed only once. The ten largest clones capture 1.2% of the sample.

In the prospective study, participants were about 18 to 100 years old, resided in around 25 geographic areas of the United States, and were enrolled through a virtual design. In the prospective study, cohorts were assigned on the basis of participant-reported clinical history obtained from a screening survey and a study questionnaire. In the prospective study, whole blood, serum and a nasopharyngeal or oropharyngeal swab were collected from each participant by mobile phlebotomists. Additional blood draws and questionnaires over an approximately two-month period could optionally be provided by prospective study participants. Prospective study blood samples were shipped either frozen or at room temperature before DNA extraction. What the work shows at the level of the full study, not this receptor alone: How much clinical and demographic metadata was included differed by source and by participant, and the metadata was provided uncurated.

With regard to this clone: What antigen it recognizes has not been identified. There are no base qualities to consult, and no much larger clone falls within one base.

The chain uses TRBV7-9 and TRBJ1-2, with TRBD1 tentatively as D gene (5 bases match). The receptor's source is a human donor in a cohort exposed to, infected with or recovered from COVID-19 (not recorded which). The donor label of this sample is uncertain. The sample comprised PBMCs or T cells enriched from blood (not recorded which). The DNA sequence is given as TGTGCCAGTGCTTTAAGGGGAAACTATGGCTACACCTTC. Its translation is CASALRGNYGYTF.